What follows are 10 T cell receptor beta chains derived from one specimen sequenced in a study of T cell changes during pregnancy in multiple sclerosis (dated by TCRdb to the late 2010s). Libraries were constructed by the immunoSEQ multiplex PCR assay. TCRdb provides this immuneACCESS table in a form limited to in-frame rearrangements. Some clones are lacking; in checked studies, under half of them reflect an unresolved V gene, and why the rest are absent is not known. The sample contains about 36,000 clones, 90% to 95% of them found a single time. The ten largest clones represent 0.4% to 0.45% of the sample. The sequencing here drew on CD4+ T cells from peripheral blood mononuclear cells, taken in the first trimester of pregnancy. These receptors all come from a female donor with multiple sclerosis, enrolled in a pregnancy study.

The rearrangement joins TRBV20-1 to TRBJ1-2; D ambiguous. Germline CDR1 DFQATT, CDR2 SNEGSKA (reference sequence). Trimming took off 2 bases at V and 4 bases at J, with 5 bases between the two ends. CDR3 length: 11 residues. DNA for the CDR3: TGCAGTGCTAGAAGAGGCTATGGCTACACCTTC. Translated: CSARRGYGYTF.

The count of this clone is one. V gene TRBV7-3 combines with J gene TRBJ2-2; D gene ambiguous. Looked up from germline, CDR1 is SGHTA and CDR2 is FQGTGA. The CDR3 spans 14 residues. Trimming removed 7 bases from V and 3 bases from J, with 12 bases in between. The CDR3 region is CASNLGSHTGELFF. CDR3 DNA: TGTGCCAGCAATCTGGGCAGTCACACCGGGGAGCTGTTTTTT.

The chain has TRBV18 and TRBJ2-1; tentatively, D is TRBD1 (7 bases). This CDR3 has 16 residues. Trimming took 0 bases from V and 9 from J, leaving 18 bases between them. Per the germline V gene, CDR1 is KGHSH and CDR2 is LQKENI. The DNA for the CDR3 is TGTGCCAGCTCACCACCTAAGACAGGGAGGCTAGGTGAGCAGTTCTTC. Its protein product is CASSPPKTGRLGEQFF.

The chain combines TRBV11-2 with TRBJ2-1, with 10 positions matching TRBD2. Germline CDR1 and CDR2: SGHAT and FQNNGV. The CDR3 spans 16 residues. With 1 base clipped from V and 4 bases from J, the junction kept 4 bases outside the gene matches. The CDR3 region has the DNA TGTGCCAGCAGCTTAGTTAGCGGGAGGAGGTACAATGAGCAGTTCTTC. Protein: CASSLVSGRRYNEQFF.

This chain joins TRBV28 and TRBJ1-5; D perhaps matches TRBD1 (6 bases). Germline CDR1 reads MDHEN; CDR2 reads SYDVKM. This CDR3 region has 15 residues. The V and J ends lost 5 bases and 4 bases respectively, with 15 bases between them. CDR3 sequence: CASSRQAGTNQPQHF. The CDR3 DNA is TGTGCCAGCAGTAGACAGGCCGGAACAAATCAGCCCCAGCATTTT. Combining the CDR3 with reference TRBV28 and TRBJ1-5 gives the whole variable domain DVKVTQSSRYLVKRTGEKVFLECVQDMDHENMFWYRQDPGLGLRLIYFSYDVKMKEKGDIPEGYSVSREKKERFSLILESASTNQTSMYLCASSRQAGTNQPQHFGDGTRLSIL.

The chain joins TRBV7-2 to TRBJ1-5; 8 nucleotides align to TRBD1. Germline lookup yields CDR1 SGHTA and CDR2 FQGNSA. Trimming at V came to 5 bases and at J to 7 bases, leaving 4 bases not matched to a gene. This CDR3 is built from 13 residues. The CDR3 bases are TGTGCCAGCAGCGACGACAGGGGCCAGCCCCAGCATTTT. The encoded protein is CASSDDRGQPQHF. Filled out from reference TRBV7-2 and TRBJ1-5, the complete variable domain reads GAGVSQSPSNKVTEKGKDVELRCDPISGHTALYWYRQSLGQGLEFLIYFQGNSAPDKSGLPSDRFSAERTGGSVSTLTIQRTQQEDSAVYLCASSDDRGQPQHFGDGTRLSIL.

The chain recombines TRBV19 with TRBJ1-1, with D tentatively TRBD1 (5 bases). Trimming left V 5 bases short and J 8 bases short, with 12 bases between. The CDR3 length is 12 residues. CDR1 LNHDA and CDR2 SQIVND come from the germline V gene (reference sequence). CDR3 sequence reads: CASSVQWTEAFF. The CDR3 DNA sequence: TGTGCCAGTAGTGTTCAATGGACAGAAGCTTTCTTT.

This rearrangement joins TRBV18 to TRBJ2-7, with TRBD1 identical over 7 bases. The CDR3 runs to 15 residues. Germline V gene sequence: CDR1 KGHSH, CDR2 LQKENI. J lost 3 bases, V lost 6 bases, and 11 bases had no gene match. The CDR3: CASSARQGASYEQYF. The CDR3 nucleotides read TGTGCCAGCTCGGCGAGACAGGGCGCGAGCTACGAGCAGTACTTC.

The genes are TRBV6-1 and TRBJ2-5, with TRBD1 identical over 8 bases. V was clipped by 7 bases and J by 4 bases; unmatched bases: 11. The CDR3 sequence is 15 residues long. In germline, CDR1 is MNHNS, CDR2 SASEGT. Written as DNA, the CDR3 is TGTGCCAGCAACCCGGAGGACAGGGTGGGAGAGACCCAGTACTTC. It yields the protein CASNPEDRVGETQYF.

V and J are TRBV5-1 and TRBJ2-7; the D is unclear. Germline lookup yields CDR1 SGHRS and CDR2 YFSETQ. This CDR3 region has 15 residues. Trimming cost V 0 bases and J 0 bases, with 10 bases left between them. CDR3 nucleotide sequence: TGCGCCAGCAGCTTGGCGACCGCTAGCTCCTACGAGCAGTACTTC. Its translation is CASSLATASSYEQYF. Variable domain in full (rest from reference TRBV5-1 and TRBJ2-7): KAGVTQTPRYLIKTRGQQVTLSCSPISGHRSVSWYQQTPGQGLQFLFEYFSETQRNKGNFPGRFSGRQFSNSRSEMNVSTLELGDSALYLCASSLATASSYEQYFGPGTRLTVT.